A single sample is the source of the 7 T cell receptor beta chains below, sequenced in a study of blood T cell repertoires in COVID-19. The table came from immunoSEQ multiplex PCR; TCRdb's copy has only in-frame clones and leaves some out. The sample holds fewer than 350,000 clones, 89% seen once. Specimen: PBMCs or T cells enriched from blood (not recorded which). The receptors were gathered from a man between 60 and 75 years old who had recovered from COVID-19.

This clone was seen only a few times. The chain joins TRBV7-2 to TRBJ2-3; 9 positions match TRBD1. The CDR3 loop spans 15 amino acids. Per the germline V gene, CDR1 is SGHTA and CDR2 is FQGNSA. The junction had 8 bases not matched to a gene; V was cut back by 6 bases and J by 4 bases. The CDR3 protein is CASSLTGQGSDTQYF. DNA for the CDR3: TGTGCCAGCAGTTTGACGGGACAGGGATCAGATACGCAGTATTTT.

CDR3 sequence (DNA): TGTGCCAGCAGTAGGGGACTAGCGAATAACGAGCAGTACTTC. Translation: CASSRGLANNEQYF. The gene calls are TRBV27 and TRBJ2-7, with 10 bases identical to TRBD2. This CDR3 has 14 amino acids. Germline V gene lookup returns CDR1 MNHEY and CDR2 SMNVEV (reference sequence). V lost 5 bases to trimming and J lost 5 bases; unmatched junction nucleotides: 6.

V and J are TRBV3-1 (or the pseudogene TRBV3-2) and TRBJ2-7, with 12 bases lining up with TRBD2. The CDR3 covers 14 residues. Germline CDR1 LGHDT, CDR2 YNNKEL (reference sequence). V lost 1 base to trimming and J lost 7 bases; unmatched junction nucleotides: 2. The CDR3 is CASSQGLAGVEQYF. The CDR3 coding sequence is TGTGCCAGCAGCCAAGGACTAGCGGGAGTTGAGCAGTACTTC.

The V and J genes are TRBV3-1 (or the pseudogene TRBV3-2) and TRBJ1-1, with D possibly matching TRBD1 (6 bases). V lost 5 bases and J lost 4, with 14 bases in between. Germline CDR1 LGHDT, CDR2 YNNKEL (reference sequence). The CDR3 has 14 amino acids. The CDR3 reads CASSVQGSATEAFF. The CDR3 coding sequence is TGTGCCAGCAGCGTACAGGGTTCGGCCACTGAAGCTTTCTTT.

V gene TRBV7-9 combines with J gene TRBJ2-4; TRBD2 agrees at 11 bases. CDR3 length: 15 amino acids. V lost 6 bases to trimming and J lost 6 bases; unmatched junction nucleotides: 7. Germline V gene lookup returns CDR1 SEHNR and CDR2 FQNEAQ (reference sequence). The CDR3 here is CASSHQGLAANIQYF. The CDR3 DNA reads as TGTGCCAGCAGTCATCAGGGACTAGCGGCAAACATTCAGTACTTC.

The chain couples TRBV25-1 to TRBJ2-6; possible D gene TRBD2, 5 bases. Germline values: CDR1 MGHDK, CDR2 SYGVNS. Trimming pared 5 bases from V and 1 base from J, leaving 9 bases between. CDR3 length: 15 residues. The CDR3: CASSSWESGANVLTF. CDR3 DNA: TGTGCCAGCAGTTCCTGGGAGTCTGGGGCCAACGTCCTGACTTTC.

The CDR3 loop is CASSTGTPQETQYF. CDR3 in DNA: TGCGCCAGCAGCACCGGGACACCTCAAGAGACCCAGTACTTC. The chain recombines TRBV5-1 with TRBJ2-5, with D tentatively TRBD1 (6 bases). The CDR3 covers 14 residues. The germline V gene has CDR1 SGHRS and CDR2 YFSETQ. The ends were cut back, 4 bases at V and 2 bases at J, with 12 bases in the middle.